The 3 T cell receptor beta chains below come from one sample, sequenced in a study of OX40 agonist ivuxolimab in advanced cancers. The method was immunoSEQ multiplex PCR; TCRdb's version includes in-frame clones alone and lacks a portion of them. The top ten clones hold roughly 5% of a sample with about 100,000 clones, more than 80% of them seen once. The material was CD4+ or CD8+ T cells sorted from blood, obtained in a trial of the OX40 agonist ivuxolimab. Receptors originate from an adult with an advanced solid tumor such as melanoma, head and neck, liver or kidney cancer.

This chain connects TRBV6-4 to TRBJ2-3; D tentatively reads TRBD1 or TRBD2 (5 bases each). Trimming removed 6 bases from V and 1 base from J, with 14 bases in between. The CDR3 is made up of 15 amino acids. Germline CDR1 and CDR2: MRHNA and SNTAGT. CDR3: CASSPEQGRTDTQYF. In DNA, the CDR3 is TGTGCCAGCAGCCCCGAGCAGGGACGCACAGATACGCAGTATTTT.

V is TRBV6-5 and J is TRBJ1-1, with a weak D call TRBD1 (5 bases). This CDR3 is built from 13 residues. V gave up 2 bases and J gave up 6 bases, with 10 bases separating them. CDR1 MNHEY and CDR2 SVGAGI come from the germline V gene. In DNA form, the CDR3 reads TGTGCCAGCAGTTACCTGCAGGGATCTGAAGCTTTCTTT. Its translation is CASSYLQGSEAFF.

The chain carries TRBV18 and TRBJ2-7; D perhaps matches TRBD2 (6 bases). The CDR3 is made up of 14 amino acids. V was trimmed by 5 bases and J by 2 bases, leaving 13 bases between them. Germline values: CDR1 KGHSH, CDR2 LQKENI. The DNA for the CDR3 is TGTGCCAGCTCAGCGAGACTAGATGCCTACGAGCAGTACTTC. Its translation is CASSARLDAYEQYF.